This T cell receptor (beta chain) was obtained from a study of blood T cell repertoires in COVID-19. Background on the study: From T cells, B-cell-depleted T cells, or PBMCs came the material, which was cDNA or gDNA.

As originally analysed: Amplification of reference gene primers was used by the study to estimate nucleated cell counts. Repertoires were generated with immunoSEQ multiplex PCR, while TCRdb's copy carries only in-frame clones and drops some. V, J and clone size derive from that table, while D and trimming were established from the DNA sequence. The sample lists about 160,000 clones, 84% seen once, with more than 2% in the top ten. The CDR3 length is 16 residues. From germline, CDR1 is LGHNA and CDR2 YNFKEQ. With V trimmed by 2 bases and J by 5 bases, 11 bases remained unmatched. The chain uses TRBV4-2 and TRBJ2-5; TRBD2 matches 7 bases. Source material: peripheral blood. This sequence was found in a man aged 65 to 85 with acute or convalescent COVID-19. Here the CDR3 reads CASSQLGGEPGETQYF. CDR3 sequence (DNA): TGTGCCAGCAGCCAACTGGGGGGGGAGCCGGGTGAGACCCAGTACTTC.